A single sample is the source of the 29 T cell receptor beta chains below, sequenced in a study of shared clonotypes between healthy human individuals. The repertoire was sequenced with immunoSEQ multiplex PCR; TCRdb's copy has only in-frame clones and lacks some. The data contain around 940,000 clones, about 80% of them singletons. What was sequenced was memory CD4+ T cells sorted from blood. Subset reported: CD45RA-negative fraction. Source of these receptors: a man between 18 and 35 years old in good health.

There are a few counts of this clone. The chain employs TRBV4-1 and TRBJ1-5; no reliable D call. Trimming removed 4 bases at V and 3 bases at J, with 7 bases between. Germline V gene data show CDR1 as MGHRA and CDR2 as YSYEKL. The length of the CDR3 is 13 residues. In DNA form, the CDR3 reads TGCGCCAGCAGCCTGCAGACCAATCAGCCCCAGCATTTT. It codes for CASSLQTNQPQHF.

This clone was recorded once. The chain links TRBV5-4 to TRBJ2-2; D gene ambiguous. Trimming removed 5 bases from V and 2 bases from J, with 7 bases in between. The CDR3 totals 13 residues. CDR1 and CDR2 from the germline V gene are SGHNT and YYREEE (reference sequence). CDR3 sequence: CASRMKNTGELFF. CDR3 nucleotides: TGTGCCAGCAGAATGAAAAACACCGGGGAGCTGTTTTTT.

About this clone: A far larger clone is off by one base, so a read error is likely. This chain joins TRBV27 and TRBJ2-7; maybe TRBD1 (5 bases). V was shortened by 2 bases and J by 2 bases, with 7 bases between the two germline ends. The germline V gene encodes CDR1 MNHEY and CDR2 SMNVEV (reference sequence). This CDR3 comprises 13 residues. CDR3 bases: TGTGCCAGCAGTTTACAGGGAACCTACGAGCAGTACTTC. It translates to CASSLQGTYEQYF.

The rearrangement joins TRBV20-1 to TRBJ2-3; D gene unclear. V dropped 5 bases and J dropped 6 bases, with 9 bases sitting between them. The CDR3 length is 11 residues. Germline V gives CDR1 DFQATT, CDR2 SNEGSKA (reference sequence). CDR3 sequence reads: CSAVDLDTQYF. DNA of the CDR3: TGCAGTGCTGTAGATTTGGATACGCAGTATTTT.

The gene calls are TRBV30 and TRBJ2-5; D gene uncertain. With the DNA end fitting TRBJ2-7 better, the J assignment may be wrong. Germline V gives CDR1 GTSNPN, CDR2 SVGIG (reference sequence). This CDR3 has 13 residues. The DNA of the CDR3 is TGTGCCTGGAGCGTCAATAGTGGTTACGAGCAGTACTTC. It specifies CAWSVNSGYEQYF.

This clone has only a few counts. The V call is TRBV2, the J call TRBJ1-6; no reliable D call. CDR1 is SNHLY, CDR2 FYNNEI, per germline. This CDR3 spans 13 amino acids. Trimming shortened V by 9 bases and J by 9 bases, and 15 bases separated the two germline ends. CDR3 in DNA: TGTGCCAGTAAGGGCGATATAGGTTCACCCCTCCACTTT. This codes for CASKGDIGSPLHF. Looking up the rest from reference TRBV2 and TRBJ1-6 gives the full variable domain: EPEVTQTPSHQVTQMGQEVILRCVPISNHLYFYWYRQILGQKVEFLVSFYNNEISEKSEIFDDQFSVERPDGSNFTLKIRSTKLEDSAMYFCASKGDIGSPLHFGNGTRLTVT.

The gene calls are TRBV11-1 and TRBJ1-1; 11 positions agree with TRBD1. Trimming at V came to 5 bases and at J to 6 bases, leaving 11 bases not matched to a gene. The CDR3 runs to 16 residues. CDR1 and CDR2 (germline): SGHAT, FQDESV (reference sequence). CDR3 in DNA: TGTGCCAGCAGCACCCGGACAGGGGGCCTGGGAGCTGAAGCTTTCTTT. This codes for CASSTRTGGLGAEAFF.

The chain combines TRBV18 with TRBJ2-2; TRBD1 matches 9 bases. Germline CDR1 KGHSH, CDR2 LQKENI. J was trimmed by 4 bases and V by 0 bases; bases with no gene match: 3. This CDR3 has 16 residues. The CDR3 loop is CASSPPDRGSTGELFF. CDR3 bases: TGTGCCAGCTCACCACCGGACAGGGGAAGCACCGGGGAGCTGTTTTTT.

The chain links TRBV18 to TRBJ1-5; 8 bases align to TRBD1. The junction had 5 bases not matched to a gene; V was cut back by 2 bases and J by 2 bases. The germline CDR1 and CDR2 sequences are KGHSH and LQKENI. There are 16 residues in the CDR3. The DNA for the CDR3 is TGTGCCAGCTCACCATTCCCGGGACAGGGCAATCAGCCCCAGCATTTT. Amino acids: CASSPFPGQGNQPQHF.

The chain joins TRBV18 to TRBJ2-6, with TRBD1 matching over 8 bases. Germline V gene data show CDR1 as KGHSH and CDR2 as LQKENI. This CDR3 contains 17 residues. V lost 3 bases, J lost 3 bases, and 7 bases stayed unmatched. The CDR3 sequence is CASSPVGTGVGANVLTF. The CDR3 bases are TGTGCCAGCTCACCCGTCGGGACAGGAGTTGGGGCCAACGTCCTGACTTTC.

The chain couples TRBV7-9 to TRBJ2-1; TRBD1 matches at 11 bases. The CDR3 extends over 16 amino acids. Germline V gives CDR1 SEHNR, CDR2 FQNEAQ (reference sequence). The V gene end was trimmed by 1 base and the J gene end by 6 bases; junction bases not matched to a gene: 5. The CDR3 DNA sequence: TGTGCCAGCAGCTTAGGAGTAGGGACAGGGGGCAATGAGCAGTTCTTC. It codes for CASSLGVGTGGNEQFF.

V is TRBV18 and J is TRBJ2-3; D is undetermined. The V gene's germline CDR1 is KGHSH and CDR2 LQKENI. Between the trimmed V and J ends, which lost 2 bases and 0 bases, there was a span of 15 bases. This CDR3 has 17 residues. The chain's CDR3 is CASSPNQRGASTDTQYF. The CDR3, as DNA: TGTGCCAGCTCACCAAACCAACGAGGAGCTAGCACAGATACGCAGTATTTT.

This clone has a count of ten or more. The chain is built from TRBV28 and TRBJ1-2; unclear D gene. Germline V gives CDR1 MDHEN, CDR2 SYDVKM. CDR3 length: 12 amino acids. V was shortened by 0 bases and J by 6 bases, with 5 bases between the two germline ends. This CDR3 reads CASSLWGNGYTF. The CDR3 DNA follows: TGTGCCAGCAGTTTATGGGGGAATGGCTACACCTTC.

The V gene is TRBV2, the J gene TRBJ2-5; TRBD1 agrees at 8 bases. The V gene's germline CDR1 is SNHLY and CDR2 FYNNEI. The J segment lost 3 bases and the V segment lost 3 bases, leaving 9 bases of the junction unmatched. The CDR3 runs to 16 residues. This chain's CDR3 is CASSEGQGAVEETQYF. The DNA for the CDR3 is TGTGCCAGCAGTGAGGGTCAGGGGGCAGTTGAAGAGACCCAGTACTTC.

CDR3 coding DNA: TGTGCCAGCAGACCCTTAGCGGGGCTAAACAATGAGCAGTTCTTC. Protein product: CASRPLAGLNNEQFF. The gene calls are TRBV25-1 and TRBJ2-1; 8 bases are a match to TRBD2. The CDR3 loop spans 15 amino acids. Germline V gene data show CDR1 as MGHDK and CDR2 as SYGVNS. V was clipped by 6 bases and J by 5 bases; unmatched bases: 9.

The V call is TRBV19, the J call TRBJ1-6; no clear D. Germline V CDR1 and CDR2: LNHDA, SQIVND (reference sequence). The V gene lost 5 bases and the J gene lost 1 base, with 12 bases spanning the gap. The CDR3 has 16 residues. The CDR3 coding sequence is TGTGCCAGTAGTGGTCAGGAGGGATCCTATAATTCACCCCTCCACTTT. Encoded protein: CASSGQEGSYNSPLHF. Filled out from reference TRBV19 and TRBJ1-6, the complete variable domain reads DGGITQSPKYLFRKEGQNVTLSCEQNLNHDAMYWYRQDPGQGLRLIYYSQIVNDFQKGDIAEGYSVSREKKESFPLTVTSAQKNPTAFYLCASSGQEGSYNSPLHFGNGTRLTVT.

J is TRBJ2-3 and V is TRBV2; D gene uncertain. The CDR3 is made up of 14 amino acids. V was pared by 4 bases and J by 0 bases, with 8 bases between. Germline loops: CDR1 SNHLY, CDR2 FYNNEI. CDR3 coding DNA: TGTGCCAGCAGTGGGAGCTTGAGCACAGATACGCAGTATTTT. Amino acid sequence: CASSGSLSTDTQYF.

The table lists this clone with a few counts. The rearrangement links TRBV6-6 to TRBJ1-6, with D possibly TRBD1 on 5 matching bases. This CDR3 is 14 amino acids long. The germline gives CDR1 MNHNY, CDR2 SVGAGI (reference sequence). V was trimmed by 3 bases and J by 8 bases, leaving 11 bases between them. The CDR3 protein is CASSYRAGDSPLHF. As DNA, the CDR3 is TGTGCCAGCAGTTATAGGGCGGGGGATTCACCCCTCCACTTT.

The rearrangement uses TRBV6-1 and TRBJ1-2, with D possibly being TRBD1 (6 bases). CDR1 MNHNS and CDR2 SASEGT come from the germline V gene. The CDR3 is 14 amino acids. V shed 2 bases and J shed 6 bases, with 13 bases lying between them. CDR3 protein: CASSELGGRDGYTF. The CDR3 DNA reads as TGTGCCAGCAGTGAACTCGGGGGGCGCGATGGCTACACCTTC.

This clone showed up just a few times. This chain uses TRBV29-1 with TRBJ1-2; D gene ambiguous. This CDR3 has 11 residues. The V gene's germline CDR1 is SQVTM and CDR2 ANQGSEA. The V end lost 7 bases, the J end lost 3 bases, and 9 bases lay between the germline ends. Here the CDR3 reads CSAWSDYGYTF. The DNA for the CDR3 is TGCAGCGCCTGGTCGGACTATGGCTACACCTTC.

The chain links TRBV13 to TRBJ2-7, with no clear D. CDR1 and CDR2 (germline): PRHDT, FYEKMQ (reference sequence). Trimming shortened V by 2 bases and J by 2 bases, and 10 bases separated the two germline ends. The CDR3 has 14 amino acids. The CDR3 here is CASSLSPSAYEQYF. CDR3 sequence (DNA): TGTGCCAGCAGCTTATCCCCGTCCGCCTACGAGCAGTACTTC. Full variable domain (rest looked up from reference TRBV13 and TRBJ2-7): AAGVIQSPRHLIKEKRETATLKCYPIPRHDTVYWYQQGPGQDPQFLISFYEKMQSDKGSIPDRFSAQQFSDYHSELNMSSLELGDSALYFCASSLSPSAYEQYFGPGTRLTVT.

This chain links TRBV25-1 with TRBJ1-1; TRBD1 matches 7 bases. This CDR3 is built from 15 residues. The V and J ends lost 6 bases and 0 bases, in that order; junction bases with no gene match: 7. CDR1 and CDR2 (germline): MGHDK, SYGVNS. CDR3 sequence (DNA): TGTGCCAGCAGAACCGGACAGGTCATGAACACTGAAGCTTTCTTT. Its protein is CASRTGQVMNTEAFF.

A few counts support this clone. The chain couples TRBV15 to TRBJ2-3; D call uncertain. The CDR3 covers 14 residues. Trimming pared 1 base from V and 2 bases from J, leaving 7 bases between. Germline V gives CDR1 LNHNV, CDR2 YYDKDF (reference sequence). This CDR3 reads CATSRGGPTDTQYF. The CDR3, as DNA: TGTGCCACCAGCAGAGGAGGACCCACAGATACGCAGTATTTT.

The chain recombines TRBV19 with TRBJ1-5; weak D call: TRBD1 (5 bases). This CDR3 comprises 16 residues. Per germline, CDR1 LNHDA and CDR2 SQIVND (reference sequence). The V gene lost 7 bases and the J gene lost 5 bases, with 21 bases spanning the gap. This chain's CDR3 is CASMVTGLGDYQPQHF. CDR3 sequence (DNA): TGTGCCAGTATGGTTACGGGGTTGGGGGATTATCAGCCCCAGCATTTT.

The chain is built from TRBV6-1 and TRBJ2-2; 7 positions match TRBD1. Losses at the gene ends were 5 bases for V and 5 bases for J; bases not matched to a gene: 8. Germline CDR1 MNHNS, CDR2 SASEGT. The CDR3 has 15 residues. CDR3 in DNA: TGTGCCAGCAGTCGGAACACAGGGGTGACCGGGGAGCTGTTTTTT. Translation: CASSRNTGVTGELFF.

In DNA form, the CDR3 reads TGTGCCAGCAGCTTCTCAAGGGTGCAAGCTTTCTTT. Translated, it gives CASSFSRVQAFF. The V gene is TRBV7-8, the J gene TRBJ1-1; D is ambiguous. The CDR3 totals 12 residues. The V end lost 3 bases, the J end lost 9 bases, and 11 bases lay between the germline ends. CDR1 SGHVS and CDR2 FQNEAQ come from the germline V gene.

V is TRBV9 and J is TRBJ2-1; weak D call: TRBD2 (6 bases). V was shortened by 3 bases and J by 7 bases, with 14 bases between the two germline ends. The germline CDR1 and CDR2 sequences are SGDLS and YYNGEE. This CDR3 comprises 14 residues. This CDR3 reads CASSGGGLWNEQFF. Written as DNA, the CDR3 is TGTGCCAGCAGCGGGGGAGGCCTTTGGAATGAGCAGTTCTTC.

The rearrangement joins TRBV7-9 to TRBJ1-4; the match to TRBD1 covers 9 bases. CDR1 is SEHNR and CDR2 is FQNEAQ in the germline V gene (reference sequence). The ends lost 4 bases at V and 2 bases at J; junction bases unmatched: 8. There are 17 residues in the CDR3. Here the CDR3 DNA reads TGTGCCAGCAGCTCCAACATGGACAGGGGCACTAATGAAAAACTGTTTTTT. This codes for CASSSNMDRGTNEKLFF.

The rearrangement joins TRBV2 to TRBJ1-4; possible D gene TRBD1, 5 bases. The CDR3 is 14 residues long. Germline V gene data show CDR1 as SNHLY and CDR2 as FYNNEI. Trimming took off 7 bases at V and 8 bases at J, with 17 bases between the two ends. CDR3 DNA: TGTGCCAGCATGCGGGGCCGAGGGGAGGAAAAACTGTTTTTT. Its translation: CASMRGRGEEKLFF.